This T cell receptor (beta chain) originates from a study of shared clonotypes between healthy human individuals. Findings and limits, study-wide: Shared clonotypes across all four donors exceeded non-shared ones in generation probability. Represented diversity, genetic and exposure-history alike, was limited by few donors.

Details on this clone: Its antigen is undetermined.

A 200 ng quantity of DNA, tens of thousands of T cell genomes, went into the sorted-subset replicate PCRs. Libraries were prepared by immunoSEQ multiplex PCR; TCRdb keeps only in-frame clonotypes and omits some of them. The top ten clones hold about 0.13% of a sample with about 2.4 million clones, approximately 92% of them seen once. The V gene's germline CDR1 is GTSNPN and CDR2 SVGIG (reference sequence). The CDR3 has 15 residues. After removal of 2 bases from V and 3 bases from J, the junction contained 8 bases not matched to a gene. The rearrangement links TRBV30 to TRBJ2-3; 7 nucleotides match TRBD1. The specimen was naive CD4+ T cells sorted from blood. Subset noted: CD45RA+ positively selected. The receptor was derived from a man aged 18 to 30 in good health. The CDR3 DNA sequence: TGTGCCTGGAGTAGGACAGGCGGTCGAACAGATACGCAGTATTTT. Residues: CAWSRTGGRTDTQYF.